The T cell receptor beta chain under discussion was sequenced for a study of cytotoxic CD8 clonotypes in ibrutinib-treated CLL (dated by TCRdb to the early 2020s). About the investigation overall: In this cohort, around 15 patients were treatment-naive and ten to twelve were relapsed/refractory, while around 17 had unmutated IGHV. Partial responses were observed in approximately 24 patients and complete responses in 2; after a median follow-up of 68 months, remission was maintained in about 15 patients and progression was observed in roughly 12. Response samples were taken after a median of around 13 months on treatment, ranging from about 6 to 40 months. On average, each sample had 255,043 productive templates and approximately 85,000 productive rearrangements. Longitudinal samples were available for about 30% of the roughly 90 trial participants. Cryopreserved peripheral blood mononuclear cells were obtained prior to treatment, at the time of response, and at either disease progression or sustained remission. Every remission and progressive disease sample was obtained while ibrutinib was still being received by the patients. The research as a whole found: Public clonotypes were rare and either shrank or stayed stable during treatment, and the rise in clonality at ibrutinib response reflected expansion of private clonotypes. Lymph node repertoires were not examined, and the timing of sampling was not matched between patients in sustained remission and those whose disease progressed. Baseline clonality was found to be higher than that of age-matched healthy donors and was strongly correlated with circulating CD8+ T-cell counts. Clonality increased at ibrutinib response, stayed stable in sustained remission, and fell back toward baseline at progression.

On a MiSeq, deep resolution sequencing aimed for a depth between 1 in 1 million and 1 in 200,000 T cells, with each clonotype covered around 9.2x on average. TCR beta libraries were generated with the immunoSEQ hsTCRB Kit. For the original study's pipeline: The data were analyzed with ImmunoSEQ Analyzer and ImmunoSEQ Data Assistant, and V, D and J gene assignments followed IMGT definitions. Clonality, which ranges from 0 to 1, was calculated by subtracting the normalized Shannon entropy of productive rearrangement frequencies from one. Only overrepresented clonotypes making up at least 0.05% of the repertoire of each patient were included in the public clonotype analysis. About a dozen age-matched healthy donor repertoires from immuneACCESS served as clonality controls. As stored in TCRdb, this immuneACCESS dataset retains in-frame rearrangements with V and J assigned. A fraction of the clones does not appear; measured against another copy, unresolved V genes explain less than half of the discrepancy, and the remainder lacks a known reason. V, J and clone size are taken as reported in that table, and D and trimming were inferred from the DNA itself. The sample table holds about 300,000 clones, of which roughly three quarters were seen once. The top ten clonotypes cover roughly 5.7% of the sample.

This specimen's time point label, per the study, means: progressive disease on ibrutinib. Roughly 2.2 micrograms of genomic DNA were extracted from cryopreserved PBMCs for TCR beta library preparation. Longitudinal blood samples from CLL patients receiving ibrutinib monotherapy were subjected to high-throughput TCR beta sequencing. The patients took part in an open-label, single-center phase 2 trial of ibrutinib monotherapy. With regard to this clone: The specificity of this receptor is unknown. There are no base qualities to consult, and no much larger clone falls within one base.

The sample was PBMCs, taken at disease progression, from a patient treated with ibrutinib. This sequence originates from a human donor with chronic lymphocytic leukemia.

CDR3 reads: CSVGGRATNEKLFF. At the DNA level, the sequence is TGCAGCGTTGGGGGGCGCGCAACTAATGAAAAACTGTTTTTT. The chain is made from TRBV29-1 and TRBJ1-4; possibly the D gene is TRBD1, per 6 matching bases. The CDR3 starts with the cysteine, ends with the phenylalanine, and has 14 residues. Only CDR3 DNA remains: 42 bases, in frame from the first base. Looking up the germline V gene yields CDR1 SQVTM and CDR2 ANQGSEA. V is cut by 4 bases and J by 0 bases, and the space between the germline ends is 9 bases.